One sample yielded the 6 T cell receptor beta chains listed below, sequenced in a study of immune cell composition in non-small cell lung cancer. Normal lung was taken at the farthest possible site, at least 3 cm from tumour. Generated by immunoSEQ multiplex PCR, the TCRdb table keeps only in-frame clones and is missing some. The sample lists some 3,300 clones; roughly 70% were seen once. The sample was non-adjacent lung tissue. All receptors come from a human donor with non-small cell lung cancer.

The chain uses TRBV27 and TRBJ2-7; 10 positions match TRBD2. Germline V lookup: CDR1 MNHEY, CDR2 SMNVEV (reference sequence). Germline trimming cut 6 bases from V and 4 bases from J; bases unmatched to any gene: 3. CDR3 length: 13 residues. The chain's CDR3 is CASSPGLAYEQYF. In DNA, the CDR3 is TGTGCCAGCAGCCCGGGACTAGCGTACGAGCAGTACTTC.

This sequence joins TRBV5-5 and TRBJ1-3, with 8 bases identical to TRBD1. Germline V gene sequence: CDR1 SGHKS, CDR2 YYEKEE (reference sequence). This CDR3 comprises 15 residues. V was clipped by 0 bases and J by 8 bases; unmatched bases: 7. The CDR3 region has the DNA TGTGCCAGCAGCTTGGGCCCCGGGACAGGTCACACCATATATTTT. Amino acids: CASSLGPGTGHTIYF.

The CDR3 DNA sequence: TGTGCCAGCAGGCCGAGCTCCTACAATGAGCAGTTCTTC. As protein: CASRPSSYNEQFF. The rearrangement links TRBV2 to TRBJ2-1; D gene unclear. Trimming cost V 6 bases and J 0 bases, with 6 bases left between them. CDR1 and CDR2 (germline): SNHLY, FYNNEI. The CDR3 has 13 residues.

This sequence joins TRBV6-1 and TRBJ1-5, with a tentative D call TRBD1 (5 bases). From germline, CDR1 is MNHNS and CDR2 SASEGT. V lost 3 bases, J lost 2 bases, and 11 bases lay in between. There are 15 residues in the CDR3. CDR3 sequence: CASSEEGNGNQPQHF. Here the CDR3 DNA reads TGTGCCAGCAGTGAGGAGGGGAACGGCAATCAGCCCCAGCATTTT.

The V and J genes are TRBV18 and TRBJ1-2; possible D gene TRBD1, 5 bases. CDR3 size: 14 residues. V was shortened by 4 bases and J by 2 bases, with 11 bases between the two germline ends. The germline gives CDR1 KGHSH, CDR2 LQKENI. The CDR3 loop reads CASSREGRNYGYTF. The CDR3 DNA follows: TGTGCCAGCTCACGGGAGGGGCGAAACTATGGCTACACCTTC.

The chain uses TRBV5-6 and TRBJ2-7; TRBD2 aligns across 16 bases. The CDR3 consists of 18 residues. J was trimmed by 4 bases and V by 4 bases; bases with no gene match: 11. Germline-derived CDR1 and CDR2 are SGHDT and YYEEEE. The CDR3 nucleotides are TGTGCCAGCAGCCCGGGACTAGCGGGAGGGCCGAGATATTACGAGCAGTACTTC. Protein product: CASSPGLAGGPRYYEQYF.